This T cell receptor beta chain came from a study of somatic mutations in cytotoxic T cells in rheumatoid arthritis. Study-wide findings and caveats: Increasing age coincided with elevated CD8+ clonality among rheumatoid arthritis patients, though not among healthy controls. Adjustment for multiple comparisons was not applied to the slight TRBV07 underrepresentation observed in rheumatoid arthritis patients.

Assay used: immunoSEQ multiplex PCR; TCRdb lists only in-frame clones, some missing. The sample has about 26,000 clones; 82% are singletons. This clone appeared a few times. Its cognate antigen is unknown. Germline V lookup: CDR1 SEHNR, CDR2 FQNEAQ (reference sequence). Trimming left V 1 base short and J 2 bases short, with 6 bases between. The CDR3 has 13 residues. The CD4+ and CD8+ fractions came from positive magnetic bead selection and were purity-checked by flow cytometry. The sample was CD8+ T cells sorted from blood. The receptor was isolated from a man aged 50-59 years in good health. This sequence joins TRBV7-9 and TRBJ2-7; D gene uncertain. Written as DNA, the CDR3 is TGTGCCAGCAGCTTAGGGCATACCTACGAGCAGTACTTC. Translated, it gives CASSLGHTYEQYF.